This entry lists 17 T cell receptor beta chains sequenced from one sample in a study of blood T cell repertoires in COVID-19. Only in-frame clones appear in the TCRdb table, and some are missing; sequencing was by immunoSEQ multiplex PCR. The sample yields 250,000 to 300,000 clones, about 87% seen once. Sequences were obtained from peripheral blood. These receptors all come from a woman in her 70s with COVID-19, enrolled during active disease.

The chain recombines TRBV4-3 with TRBJ2-3; the match to TRBD2 covers 11 bases. Unmatched junction bases numbered 10, after V lost 5 bases and J lost 3 bases. Germline V gives CDR1 LGHNA, CDR2 YSLEER. The CDR3 contains 17 residues. Written as DNA, the CDR3 is TGCGCCAGCAGCTACCAACTAGCGGGAGTGATTACAGATACGCAGTATTTT. Amino acid sequence: CASSYQLAGVITDTQYF.

The chain couples TRBV19 to TRBJ2-7; TRBD1 matches at 7 bases. This CDR3 comprises 14 residues. Germline trimming cut 4 bases from V and 3 bases from J; bases unmatched to any gene: 6. Germline loops: CDR1 LNHDA, CDR2 SQIVND (reference sequence). The CDR3 sequence: CASSTTGFGYEQYF. Written as DNA, the CDR3 is TGTGCCAGTAGTACGACAGGGTTCGGCTACGAGCAGTACTTC.

The chain joins TRBV6-4 to TRBJ1-1; TRBD1 agrees at 7 bases. The V gene's germline CDR1 is MRHNA and CDR2 SNTAGT. The CDR3 is 15 residues long. Trimming took 4 bases from V and 4 from J; bases not matched to a gene: 9. CDR3 residues: CASSATSTGRTEAFF. The CDR3 DNA reads TGTGCCAGCAGTGCCACGTCGACAGGGCGCACTGAAGCTTTCTTT.

This clone was observed a single time. This chain uses TRBV6-5 with TRBJ2-7, with TRBD2 identical over 8 bases. The germline gives CDR1 MNHEY, CDR2 SVGAGI. V was pared by 2 bases and J by 3 bases, with 6 bases of the junction left unmatched. This CDR3 contains 15 residues. For the CDR3, the DNA is TGTGCCAGCAGTTACATAGCGGGATATAACTACGAGCAGTACTTC. It codes for CASSYIAGYNYEQYF.

The rearrangement links TRBV28 to TRBJ1-5; D unclear. The CDR3 is made up of 14 amino acids. The ends were cut back, 6 bases at V and 4 bases at J, with 13 bases in the middle. Per the germline V gene, CDR1 is MDHEN and CDR2 is SYDVKM. The CDR3, as DNA: TGTGCCAGCAGCCCGGTTAAAACGAATCAGCCCCAGCATTTT. Translating gives CASSPVKTNQPQHF.

The rearrangement uses TRBV30 and TRBJ2-2; D gene ambiguous. V was trimmed by 2 bases and J by 7 bases, leaving 11 bases between them. The CDR3 sequence is 13 residues long. From germline, CDR1 is GTSNPN and CDR2 SVGIG (reference sequence). The CDR3 coding sequence is TGTGCCTGGAGTTCGTTAGAGTTCGGGGAGCTGTTTTTT. Protein product: CAWSSLEFGELFF. Drawing the rest from reference TRBV30 and TRBJ2-2, the complete variable domain is SQTIHQWPATLVQPVGSPLSLECTVEGTSNPNLYWYRQAAGRGLQLLFYSVGIGQISSEVPQNLSASRPQDRQFILSSKKLLLSDSGFYLCAWSSLEFGELFFGEGSRLTVL.

The V call is TRBV10-3, the J call TRBJ1-4; D gene unclear. V was shortened by 5 bases and J by 0 bases, with 7 bases between the two germline ends. In germline, CDR1 is ENHRY, CDR2 SYGVKD. This CDR3 region has 14 residues. Here the CDR3 reads CAISTDSTNEKLFF. CDR3 in DNA: TGTGCCATCAGTACAGATTCAACTAATGAAAAACTGTTTTTT.

A few counts support this clone. CDR3 protein: CARAGTSGFSSYNEQFF. CDR3 DNA sequence: TGTGCCCGTGCCGGGACTAGCGGATTTAGCTCCTACAATGAGCAGTTCTTC. This sequence joins TRBV30 and TRBJ2-1, with TRBD2 matching over 11 bases. V lost 8 bases, J lost 0 bases, and 12 bases stayed unmatched. The CDR3 loop spans 17 amino acids. Germline loops: CDR1 GTSNPN, CDR2 SVGIG (reference sequence).

The gene calls are TRBV19 and TRBJ2-1; 14 nucleotides match TRBD2. Germline lookup yields CDR1 LNHDA and CDR2 SQIVND (reference sequence). The CDR3 sequence is 15 residues long. The junction had 3 bases not matched to a gene; V was cut back by 4 bases and J by 7 bases. CDR3 in amino acids: CASSRTSGRTNEQFF. The DNA of the CDR3 is TGTGCCAGTAGTAGGACTAGCGGGAGGACGAATGAGCAGTTCTTC.

The J gene is TRBJ1-1, the V gene TRBV19, with D perhaps matching TRBD1 (6 bases). This CDR3 region has 14 residues. The germline V gene encodes CDR1 LNHDA and CDR2 SQIVND (reference sequence). Between the trimmed V and J ends, which lost 5 bases and 3 bases, there was a span of 13 bases. The CDR3 loop is CASSLRDTDTEAFF. The DNA of the CDR3 is TGTGCCAGTAGTCTCAGGGACACCGACACTGAAGCTTTCTTT.

The chain employs TRBV9 and TRBJ2-5, with 7 nucleotides matching TRBD1. The germline V gene has CDR1 SGDLS and CDR2 YYNGEE. Losses at the gene ends were 3 bases for V and 5 bases for J; bases not matched to a gene: 10. The CDR3 spans 15 residues. The CDR3 is CASSETGTVDETQYF. In DNA form, the CDR3 reads TGTGCCAGCAGCGAGACCGGGACAGTTGATGAGACCCAGTACTTC.

V and J are TRBV23-1 and TRBJ2-7, with 14 bases that match TRBD2. TRBV23-1 is designated an ORF whose function remains uncertain. The V and J ends lost 4 bases and 5 bases, in that order; junction bases with no gene match: 10. This CDR3 is 17 amino acids long. CDR3 sequence: CASSLGRWTSGRNEQYF. The DNA of the CDR3 is TGCGCCAGCAGTCTAGGCCGATGGACTAGCGGGAGGAACGAGCAGTACTTC.

The chain uses TRBV5-5 and TRBJ2-7, with TRBD1 identical over 7 bases. The CDR3 contains 15 residues. The J segment lost 1 base and the V segment lost 4 bases, leaving 8 bases of the junction unmatched. CDR1 is SGHKS and CDR2 is YYEKEE in the germline V gene (reference sequence). The CDR3 nucleotides read TGTGCCAGCAGCCGGGGACAGAGTAATTCCTACGAGCAGTACTTC. Amino acid sequence: CASSRGQSNSYEQYF.

This rearrangement joins TRBV6-6 to TRBJ1-6; D perhaps matches TRBD1 (5 bases). This CDR3 has 16 amino acids. Trimming removed 0 bases at V and 9 bases at J, with 15 bases between. The germline V gene encodes CDR1 MNHNY and CDR2 SVGAGI (reference sequence). The CDR3 sequence: CASSYSRQGIRSPLHF. The DNA of the CDR3 is TGTGCCAGCAGTTACTCGCGGCAGGGTATCCGTTCACCCCTCCACTTT.

V and J are TRBV5-1 and TRBJ1-6, with 11 bases identical to TRBD1. CDR3 length: 17 amino acids. The V and J ends lost 4 bases and 7 bases, in that order; junction bases with no gene match: 10. The V gene's germline CDR1 is SGHRS and CDR2 YFSETQ. In DNA form, the CDR3 reads TGCGCCAGCAGCCGGGAGCCCTGGGACAGGGGGAATTCACCCCTCCACTTT. This encodes CASSREPWDRGNSPLHF.

V is TRBV10-3 and J is TRBJ1-6; 7 positions match TRBD1. Germline V gene sequence: CDR1 ENHRY, CDR2 SYGVKD. V gave up 6 bases and J gave up 0 bases; unmatched junction bases: 5. The CDR3 consists of 16 residues. CDR3 sequence reads: CAIRKQGSSYNSPLHF. The CDR3 nucleotides read TGTGCCATCAGGAAACAGGGGAGCTCCTATAATTCACCCCTCCACTTT.

The chain combines TRBV24-1 with TRBJ1-1; 8 bases agree with TRBD1. V lost 4 bases to trimming and J lost 5 bases; unmatched junction nucleotides: 5. This CDR3 spans 14 amino acids. Germline assignment: CDR1 KGHDR and CDR2 SFDVKD. CDR3 DNA: TGTGCCACCAGTGAGTCAGGGGGCGCGACTGAAGCTTTCTTT. Translated: CATSESGGATEAFF.